The rows below give T cell receptor beta chains drawn from one sample of a study of blood T cell repertoires in COVID-19. Method: immunoSEQ multiplex PCR; TCRdb's copy keeps in-frame clones and lacks some. This repertoire shows approximately 210,000 clones, around 86% found once; its top ten account for roughly 5%. The material sequenced was peripheral blood. The receptors stem from a human donor in a cohort sampled during active COVID-19. Both conserved end residues are part of each CDR3. Fields, in order: CDR3 DNA, CDR3 protein, D gene, V gene, clone size, J gene. The D gene is left open where the match is weak. Clone size is stated in some rows and not others, as once, few, many or a class when expanded.

CDR3nt: TGTGCCAGTAACAGGGTCGTGGGCAATCAGCCCCAGCATTTT
CDR3aa: CASNRVVGNQPQHF
d_gene: NA
v_gene: TRBV19
abundance: NA
j_gene: TRBJ1-5

CDR3nt: TGTGCCAGCAGCCCCGTACAGGGTGGACAGCCCCAGCATTTT
CDR3aa: CASSPVQGGQPQHF
d_gene: NA
v_gene: TRBV7-2
abundance: NA
j_gene: TRBJ1-5

CDR3nt: TGTGCCAGCAGTTTCCCCCTACGTGAAGCTTTCTTT
CDR3aa: CASSFPLREAFF
d_gene: NA
v_gene: TRBV27
abundance: NA
j_gene: TRBJ1-1

CDR3nt: TGTGCCAGCAGTAGATGGGGGCGAGGTCAGCCCCAGCATTTT
CDR3aa: CASSRWGRGQPQHF
d_gene: NA
v_gene: TRBV27
abundance: few
j_gene: TRBJ1-5

CDR3nt: TGTGCCAGTAGCTTCCTCTACAATGAGCAGTTCTTC
CDR3aa: CASSFLYNEQFF
d_gene: NA
v_gene: TRBV19
abundance: NA
j_gene: TRBJ2-1

CDR3nt: TGTGCCAGCAGCGACTACTACGAGCAGTACTTC
CDR3aa: CASSDYYEQYF
d_gene: NA
v_gene: TRBV6-2/TRBV6-3
abundance: NA
j_gene: TRBJ2-7

CDR3nt: TGTGCCAGCAGCCCCCCCCTAGGAAATGAGCAGTTCTTC
CDR3aa: CASSPPLGNEQFF
d_gene: NA
v_gene: TRBV9
abundance: NA
j_gene: TRBJ2-1

CDR3nt: TGTGCCAGCTCACCGGCGGGACAGGCGTTTGGCTACACCTTC
CDR3aa: CASSPAGQAFGYTF
d_gene: TRBD1
v_gene: TRBV18
abundance: NA
j_gene: TRBJ1-2

CDR3nt: TGTGCCAGCAGCGGGGGTAGCGGGAGAGGCTCCTACGAGCAGTACTTC
CDR3aa: CASSGGSGRGSYEQYF
d_gene: TRBD2
v_gene: TRBV13
abundance: NA
j_gene: TRBJ2-7

CDR3nt: TGTGCCAGCAGCTTAGTAGCGGGAGTAGCAGATACGCAGTATTTT
CDR3aa: CASSLVAGVADTQYF
d_gene: TRBD2
v_gene: TRBV7-9
abundance: NA
j_gene: TRBJ2-3

CDR3nt: TGCGCCAGCAGCTTGGCCGGCAGCAGCGGGAGATGGGACGAGCAGTACTTC
CDR3aa: CASSLAGSSGRWDEQYF
d_gene: TRBD2
v_gene: TRBV5-1
abundance: NA
j_gene: TRBJ2-7

CDR3nt: TGTGCCAGCAGGAAGGGGCAATCTGAAGCTTTCTTT
CDR3aa: CASRKGQSEAFF
d_gene: NA
v_gene: TRBV6-5
abundance: NA
j_gene: TRBJ1-1

CDR3nt: TGTGCCAGCAGTTTGAAGGGGCCAAACTCCTACGAGCAGTACTTC
CDR3aa: CASSLKGPNSYEQYF
d_gene: NA
v_gene: TRBV28
abundance: NA
j_gene: TRBJ2-7

CDR3nt: TGTGCCAGCAGCTACGGGACAGCCAGCTCCTACGAGCAGTACTTC
CDR3aa: CASSYGTASSYEQYF
d_gene: TRBD1
v_gene: TRBV7-7
abundance: NA
j_gene: TRBJ2-7

CDR3nt: TGTGCCAGCAGCTTAGGGCAGGGAACCGATACGCAGTATTTT
CDR3aa: CASSLGQGTDTQYF
d_gene: NA
v_gene: TRBV7-6
abundance: NA
j_gene: TRBJ2-3

CDR3nt: TGCAGTGCCCACAGAGTCTACGAGCAGTACTTC
CDR3aa: CSAHRVYEQYF
d_gene: NA
v_gene: TRBV20-1
abundance: NA
j_gene: TRBJ2-7

CDR3nt: TGCAGCGTTAGGGGACAGGGGAGAAATGAGCAGTTCTTC
CDR3aa: CSVRGQGRNEQFF
d_gene: TRBD1
v_gene: TRBV29-1
abundance: NA
j_gene: TRBJ2-1

CDR3nt: TGCGCCAGCAGCCCAGAGGACAGGACGATTAATGAAAAACTGTTTTTT
CDR3aa: CASSPEDRTINEKLFF
d_gene: TRBD1
v_gene: TRBV4-3
abundance: NA
j_gene: TRBJ1-4

CDR3nt: TGTGCCAGCAGATTGATAAGCAGGGGGCAGGCTGGAAACACCATATATTTT
CDR3aa: CASRLISRGQAGNTIYF
d_gene: TRBD1
v_gene: TRBV7-9
abundance: once
j_gene: TRBJ1-3

CDR3nt: TGTGCCAGCGCGATCGGAGGGTCGTCAACAGGGGTGACCCAGTACTTC
CDR3aa: CASAIGGSSTGVTQYF
d_gene: NA
v_gene: TRBV28
abundance: NA
j_gene: TRBJ2-5

CDR3nt: TGTGCCAGCAGCTTACAGGGAATTCTTGGCTATGGCTACACCTTC
CDR3aa: CASSLQGILGYGYTF
d_gene: NA
v_gene: TRBV7-9
abundance: NA
j_gene: TRBJ1-2

CDR3nt: TGTGCCAGCAGCGGACTAGCGGGAGTTCGAGAGACCCAGTACTTC
CDR3aa: CASSGLAGVRETQYF
d_gene: TRBD2
v_gene: TRBV7-6
abundance: NA
j_gene: TRBJ2-5

CDR3nt: TGTGCCAGTAGTATGGGGGCAGCGAGTGAGCAGTTCTTC
CDR3aa: CASSMGAASEQFF
d_gene: NA
v_gene: TRBV19
abundance: NA
j_gene: TRBJ2-1

CDR3nt: TGCGCCAGCAGCCACGGTAGCTCCTACGAGCAGTACTTC
CDR3aa: CASSHGSSYEQYF
d_gene: NA
v_gene: TRBV4-3
abundance: NA
j_gene: TRBJ2-7

CDR3nt: TGTGCCTGGAGTGTACTTCCGCACACAGGGTCTGGAAACACCATATATTTT
CDR3aa: CAWSVLPHTGSGNTIYF
d_gene: NA
v_gene: TRBV30
abundance: NA
j_gene: TRBJ1-3

CDR3nt: TGCGCCAGCTCAACAGGGGGCATAGATGACGAGCAGTACTTC
CDR3aa: CASSTGGIDDEQYF
d_gene: TRBD1
v_gene: TRBV5-1
abundance: NA
j_gene: TRBJ2-7

CDR3nt: TGCGCCAGCAGCTTGACAGGGGGCTTGGGTCAGCCCCAGCATTTT
CDR3aa: CASSLTGGLGQPQHF
d_gene: TRBD1
v_gene: TRBV5-1
abundance: NA
j_gene: TRBJ1-5

CDR3nt: TGTGCCAGCAGTGAGGGACAGGGGGCTTTCTATGAGCAGTTCTTC
CDR3aa: CASSEGQGAFYEQFF
d_gene: TRBD1
v_gene: TRBV6-1
abundance: NA
j_gene: TRBJ2-1

CDR3nt: TGTGCCAGCAGGGGGACTAGCGACTACAATGAGCAGTTCTTC
CDR3aa: CASRGTSDYNEQFF
d_gene: TRBD2
v_gene: TRBV5-5
abundance: NA
j_gene: TRBJ2-1